This is a list of T cell receptor beta chains from one sample in a study of T cell repertoires in aging, cancer and after chemotherapy. A single record per CDR3 protein comes from TCRdb applying MiXCR to the multiplex PCR reads. The data contain over 8,500 distinct CDR3 sequences, 25% to 35% of them seen just once; the ten biggest clones take up under 2.5%. Sequenced input: blood. Receptor source: a human donor in good health. CDR3s include the opening cysteine and the closing phenylalanine or tryptophan. Fields, in order: CDR3 protein, CDR3 DNA, J gene, D gene, V gene, clone size. D genes are given only for firm matches. A row's size may be missing; if present it is once, few, many or a size class.

CDR3: CASSLGGSSGANVLTF
DNA: TGTGCCAGCAGCTTAGGGGGCAGCTCTGGGGCCAACGTCCTGACTTTC
J: TRBJ2-6
D: .
V: TRBV11-2
size: few

CDR3: CASSLEEGAEAFF
DNA: TGTGCCAGCAGCTTAGAGGAGGGGGCTGAAGCTTTCTTT
J: TRBJ1-1
D: .
V: TRBV11-2
size: once

CDR3: CASSYSNLAGVGEQYF
DNA: TGTGCCAGCAGTTACTCGAATCTAGCGGGAGTTGGTGAGCAGTACTTC
J: TRBJ2-7
D: TRBD2
V: TRBV6-6
size: .

CDR3: CSADVRRGSTDTQYF
DNA: TGCAGTGCGGACGTGCGGCGGGGTAGCACAGATACGCAGTATTTT
J: TRBJ2-3
D: .
V: TRBV20-1
size: .

CDR3: CASSRGTGVENTQYF
DNA: TGTGCCAGCTCACGAGGGACAGGGGTGGAGAATACGCAGTATTTT
J: TRBJ2-3
D: TRBD1
V: TRBV18
size: .

CDR3: CASSTRQGIYNEQFF
DNA: TGTGCCAGTAGCACCCGACAGGGTATATACAATGAGCAGTTCTTC
J: TRBJ2-1
D: TRBD1
V: TRBV19
size: few

CDR3: CASSYSVPANVLTF
DNA: TGTGCCAGCAGTTACTCCGTTCCCGCCAACGTCCTGACTTTC
J: TRBJ2-6
D: .
V: TRBV6-5
size: .

CDR3: CAWSVRFVGEKLFF
DNA: TGTGCCTGGAGTGTAAGATTCGTGGGCGAAAAACTGTTTTTT
J: TRBJ1-4
D: .
V: TRBV30
size: .

CDR3: CASSLEAGPYEQYF
DNA: TGTGCCAGCAGCTTAGAAGCAGGTCCCTACGAGCAGTACTTC
J: TRBJ2-7
D: .
V: TRBV7-2
size: .

CDR3: CASSPRTGSWEKLFF
DNA: TGTGCCAGCAGTCCGAGGACAGGGTCCTGGGAAAAACTGTTTTTT
J: TRBJ1-4
D: TRBD1
V: TRBV28
size: few

CDR3: CASSPTSAGELFF
DNA: TGTGCCAGCAGTCCTACTAGCGCCGGGGAGCTGTTTTTT
J: TRBJ2-2
D: TRBD2
V: TRBV27
size: few

CDR3: CASWTSGRRGNEQFF
DNA: TGTGCCAGCTGGACTAGCGGGAGGAGAGGCAATGAGCAGTTCTTC
J: TRBJ2-1
D: TRBD2
V: TRBV6-1
size: .

CDR3: CASSLYRELEAFF
DNA: TGTGCCAGCAGTTTATACAGGGAACTTGAAGCTTTCTTT
J: TRBJ1-1
D: .
V: TRBV27
size: few